A selection of T cell receptor beta chains follows, all from one sample in a study of T cell repertoires in cytomegalovirus infection. MiXCR, applied by TCRdb to the reads, yields one record per CDR3 protein. The sample includes about 55,000 distinct CDR3 sequences, 15% to 25% of them seen just once. Their antigens remain unidentified. The input for sequencing was CD8+ T cells from cultured PBMCs, taken from culture after CMV antigen stimulation. Receptors were obtained from a human donor in good health (CMV status not recorded). Some clones in this sample may be carry-over from other donors' samples. The CDR3 runs from the conserved cysteine through the conserved F or W. D genes are given only for firm matches. Clone size appears in some rows only: once, few, many, or a class for an expanded clone.

.,.,TRBV6-6,TRBJ1-5,TGTGCCAGCAGTTTTACAGAAAACTATCAGCCCCAGCATTTT,CASSFTENYQPQHF
.,few,TRBV7-2,TRBJ2-1,TGTGCCAGCAGCTTAGCGCTGCTACCCTACAATGAGCAGTTCTTC,CASSLALLPYNEQFF
.,few,TRBV7-2,TRBJ1-5,TGTGCCAGCAGCTCTACAGGGATGAGTCGCAATCAGCCCCAGCATTTT,CASSSTGMSRNQPQHF
.,.,TRBV7-9,TRBJ1-2,TGTGCCAGCAGACCTCCTCTAGTAGGGTATGGCTACACCTTC,CASRPPLVGYGYTF
TRBD2,.,TRBV20-1,TRBJ2-1,TGCAGTGCTTCCAGCGGGAGGGGGAATGAGCAGTTCTTC,CSASSGRGNEQFF
TRBD2,few,TRBV6-2/TRBV6-3,TRBJ2-7,TGTGCCAGCAGTAAACTTGCGGGAGGCGTCTATGCGCTTGAGCTGTACTTC,CASSKLAGGVYALELYF
.,once,TRBV6-2/TRBV6-3,TRBJ2-2,TGTGCCAGCACCAGAGGGGCCCGGGGTTCCGGTCAGCTGTTTTTT,CASTRGARGSGQLFF
TRBD2,few,TRBV12-3/TRBV12-4,TRBJ2-1,TGTGCCAGCATACTAGCGGGAGGGCCTCAAACTTACAATGAGCAGTTCTTC,CASILAGGPQTYNEQFF
TRBD1,.,TRBV3-1,TRBJ2-5,TGTGCCAGCAGCCAACGTCCAGGGGGTTGGGAGACCCAGTACTTC,CASSQRPGGWETQYF
.,few,TRBV7-2,TRBJ1-2,TGTGCCAGTCAATGGACAGAGACCTATGGCTACACCTTC,CASQWTETYGYTF
.,.,TRBV6-1,TRBJ2-6,TGTGCCAGCAAAATTCGAGGCATTGGGGCCAACGTCCTGACTTTC,CASKIRGIGANVLTF
.,few,TRBV7-2,TRBJ2-7,TGTGCCAGCAGTTACACAGGGGGGGCGAACTACGAGCAGTACTTC,CASSYTGGANYEQYF
TRBD2,.,TRBV19,TRBJ2-1,TGTGCCAGTAGTATAGTAGCGGGGGGCACTAGAGAGCAGTTCTTC,CASSIVAGGTREQFF
.,few,TRBV27,TRBJ1-1,TGTGCCAGCAGTTCCCAGACTGAAGCTTTCTTT,CASSSQTEAFF
.,many,TRBV6-6,TRBJ1-3,TGTGCCAGCAGTTACTTGGCAGGGACTGGAAACACCATATATTTT,CASSYLAGTGNTIYF
.,.,TRBV7-2,TRBJ1-5,TGTGCCAGCAGCCTCAACCGGAACACGATAAATCAGCCCCAGCATTTT,CASSLNRNTINQPQHF
.,few,TRBV7-9,TRBJ1-5,TGTGCCAGCAGCCCCTGGACAGCGAATCAGCCCCAGCATTTT,CASSPWTANQPQHF
TRBD1,.,TRBV11-2,TRBJ2-4,TGTGCCAGCAGCTCGGGACAGGTCAAAAACAGTCAGTACTTC,CASSSGQVKNSQYF
.,.,TRBV2,TRBJ2-1,TGTGCCCTCACTAACTCCTACAATGAGCAGTTCTTC,CALTNSYNEQFF
TRBD2,few,TRBV18,TRBJ2-5,TGTGCCAGCTCACCAGCTAGCGGGAGTATCGGAGAGACCCAGTACTTC,CASSPASGSIGETQYF
.,few,TRBV7-2,TRBJ1-1,TGTGCCAGCAGCTTACGGGGGGTTGGCACTGAAGCTTTCTTT,CASSLRGVGTEAFF
.,.,TRBV12-3/TRBV12-4,TRBJ2-1,TGTGCCAGCAGTGAGACGTCGGTTTCCTACAATGAGCAGTTCTTC,CASSETSVSYNEQFF
.,.,TRBV7-9,TRBJ2-2,TGTGCCTTGCTGGGGGAGGTCACCGGGGAGCTGTTTTTT,CALLGEVTGELFF
.,.,TRBV6-6,TRBJ1-1,TGTGCCAGCAGTTACGCCTCATGGACTGAAGCTTTCTTT,CASSYASWTEAFF
.,.,TRBV12-3/TRBV12-4,TRBJ1-5,TGTGCCAGCAGTTCGGGACAGCCCCAGCATTTT,CASSSGQPQHF
.,few,TRBV7-2,TRBJ2-5,TGTGCCAGCAGCTTAAACACGCCAGAGACCCAGTACTTC,CASSLNTPETQYF
.,.,TRBV7-9,TRBJ1-5,TGTGCCAGCAGCCCAGGGTCCCAGCCCCAGCATTTT,CASSPGSQPQHF
.,.,TRBV28,TRBJ2-1,TGTGCCAGCAGTTTCTTGCTAGCGGAGGGGGGTGAGCAGTTCTTC,CASSFLLAEGGEQFF
.,many,TRBV7-2,TRBJ2-5,TGTGCCAGCAGCTTAAACGTTTACCAAGAGACCCAGTACTTC,CASSLNVYQETQYF
.,.,TRBV28,TRBJ2-7,TGTGCCACCAGAACGGCCCCCTACGAGCAGTACTTC,CATRTAPYEQYF
.,.,TRBV12-3/TRBV12-4,TRBJ1-3,TGTGCCAGCAGTTTAAGGGGGAAAGGAAACACCATATATTTT,CASSLRGKGNTIYF
.,few,TRBV7-6,TRBJ1-1,TGTGCCAGCAGCTTAAGACCCAGGGCCGATGAAGCTTTCTTT,CASSLRPRADEAFF
.,many,TRBV19,TRBJ1-6,TGTGCCAGTCCGGGACACTATAATTCACCCCTCCACTTT,CASPGHYNSPLHF
TRBD2,.,TRBV12-3/TRBV12-4,TRBJ2-1,TGTGCCAGCAGCCCCGTGGTAGCGGGGAATGAGCAGTTCTTC,CASSPVVAGNEQFF
.,.,TRBV12-3/TRBV12-4,TRBJ1-5,TGTGCCAGCAGTCCCTCAACATCCAATAGCAATCAGCCCCAGCATTTT,CASSPSTSNSNQPQHF
TRBD1,.,TRBV19,TRBJ2-2,TGTGCCAGTAGTTTCCACCCGGACAGGGGAGGCACCGGGGAGCTGTTTTTT,CASSFHPDRGGTGELFF
.,few,TRBV7-9,TRBJ1-6,TGTGCCAGCAGCTTGGCCTCCGGGACGGCGCGGGCTAGCTCCTATAATTCACCCCTCCACTTT,CASSLASGTARASSYNSPLHF
.,many,TRBV7-8,TRBJ1-6,TGTGCCAGCAGCTTAGCGTCCGATGGCTCACCCCTCCACTTT,CASSLASDGSPLHF
TRBD2,many,TRBV7-9,TRBJ2-2,TGTGCCAGCAGCCGCGGGAGAACCGGGGAGCTGTTTTTT,CASSRGRTGELFF
.,medium-sized,TRBV6-1,TRBJ2-7,TGTGCCAGCAGTGACCGGGGCTACTCCTACGAGCAGTACTTC,CASSDRGYSYEQYF
TRBD1,.,TRBV7-6,TRBJ2-7,TGTGCCAGCAGCTTAGTCACAGGGGCCGACGAGCAGTACTTC,CASSLVTGADEQYF
.,.,TRBV25-1,TRBJ1-1,TGTGCCAGCAGTAAGGGCACTGAAGCTTTCTTT,CASSKGTEAFF
.,.,TRBV27,TRBJ2-7,TGTGCCAGCAGCGGGGTTTCGTACGAGCAGTACTTC,CASSGVSYEQYF
.,once,TRBV11-2,TRBJ1-2,TGTGCCAGCAGCTTAGCCAGGGTGGCCGACTATGGCTACACCTTC,CASSLARVADYGYTF
.,few,TRBV7-2,TRBJ1-5,TGTGCCAGCAGCCAACTCCAGGGATTCGGCAATCAGCCCCAGCATTTT,CASSQLQGFGNQPQHF
.,few,TRBV19,TRBJ2-3,TGTGCTGGGAGAGGACTTTACACAGATACGCAGTATTTT,CAGRGLYTDTQYF
.,few,TRBV7-9,TRBJ2-7,TGTGCCAGCAGCTTAGCCAGGGGGGAGTCCTACGAGCAGTACTTC,CASSLARGESYEQYF
TRBD1,.,TRBV20-1,TRBJ2-1,TGCAGTGCCCACCCCCCGGACAGGGTGAACTACAATGAGCAGTTCTTC,CSAHPPDRVNYNEQFF
.,medium-sized,TRBV12-3/TRBV12-4,TRBJ1-1,TGTGCCAGCAATTTCGGATCCGGTACTGAAGCTTTCTTT,CASNFGSGTEAFF
.,few,TRBV7-9,TRBJ2-1,TGTGCCAGCAGCCCCACCTTAGGCGAGAGCTCCTACAATGAGCAGTTCTTC,CASSPTLGESSYNEQFF
.,few,TRBV6-2/TRBV6-3,TRBJ2-1,TGTGCCAGCAGTTACAGGCAGACCCTGGGGGATGAGCAGTTCTTC,CASSYRQTLGDEQFF
.,few,TRBV4-1,TRBJ2-1,TGCGCCAGCAGCCAAGACAGGGGAACCCACAATGAGCAGTTCTTC,CASSQDRGTHNEQFF
.,.,TRBV7-6,TRBJ2-4,TGTGCCAGCAGCTTAGCAAGGGGTGGCAAAAACATTCAGTACTTC,CASSLARGGKNIQYF
.,few,TRBV12-3/TRBV12-4,TRBJ1-2,TGTGCCAGCCGTAAGGGGATCTATGGCTACACCTTC,CASRKGIYGYTF
.,.,TRBV19,TRBJ2-1,TGTGCCAGTACAGTGGGGCAGGACAACTACAATGAGCAGTTCTTC,CASTVGQDNYNEQFF
TRBD2,few,TRBV7-2,TRBJ2-7,TGTGCCAGCAGCCCCAGGACTAGCGGGAGAAACTACGAGCAGTACTTC,CASSPRTSGRNYEQYF
TRBD1,.,TRBV29-1,TRBJ2-1,TGCAGCGTTGTACAGGGGGCTATTGAGCAGTTCTTC,CSVVQGAIEQFF
TRBD1,few,TRBV7-9,TRBJ2-7,TGTGCCAGCAGCCCAGGGACAGGGCCGGCCTACGAGCAGTACTTC,CASSPGTGPAYEQYF
.,.,TRBV6-2/TRBV6-3,TRBJ2-1,TGTGCCAGCAGTTACGGCTATAAAGTTGAGCAGTTCTTC,CASSYGYKVEQFF
.,few,TRBV7-6,TRBJ2-7,TGTGCCAGCAGCTTAGAAGCGGGCTACGAGCAGTACTTC,CASSLEAGYEQYF